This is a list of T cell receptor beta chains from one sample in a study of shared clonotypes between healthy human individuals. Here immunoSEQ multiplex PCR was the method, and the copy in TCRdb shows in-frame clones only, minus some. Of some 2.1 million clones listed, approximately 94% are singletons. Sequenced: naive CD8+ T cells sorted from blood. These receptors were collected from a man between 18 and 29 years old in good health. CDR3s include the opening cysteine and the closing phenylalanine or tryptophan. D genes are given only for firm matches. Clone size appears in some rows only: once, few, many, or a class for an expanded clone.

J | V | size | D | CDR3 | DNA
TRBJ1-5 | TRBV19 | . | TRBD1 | CASSMDREGSQPQHF | TGTGCCAGTAGTATGGACAGGGAGGGGAGTCAGCCCCAGCATTTT
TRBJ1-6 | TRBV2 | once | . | CASSENGAEPNSPLHF | TGTGCCAGCAGTGAAAATGGCGCAGAGCCCAATTCACCCCTCCACTTT
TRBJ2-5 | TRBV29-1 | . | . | CSVWETVGETQYF | TGCAGCGTTTGGGAGACAGTCGGGGAGACCCAGTACTTC
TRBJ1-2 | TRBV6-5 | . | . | CATRQEINYGYTF | TGTGCCACCCGACAGGAGATAAACTATGGCTACACCTTC
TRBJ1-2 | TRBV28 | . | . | CASSFTRDPSGYTF | TGTGCCAGCAGTTTTACTAGGGATCCTAGTGGCTACACCTTC
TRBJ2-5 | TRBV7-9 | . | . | CASSPNWGGIGETQYF | TGTGCCAGCAGCCCCAATTGGGGGGGCATTGGAGAGACCCAGTACTTC
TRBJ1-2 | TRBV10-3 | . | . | CAISASTIADGYTF | TGTGCCATCAGTGCCTCCACTATTGCAGATGGCTACACCTTC
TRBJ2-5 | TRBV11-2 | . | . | CASSLGWDPYF | TGTGCCAGCAGCTTAGGGTGGGATCCGTACTTC
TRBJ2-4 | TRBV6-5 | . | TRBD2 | CASSYSGGDIQYF | TGTGCCAGCAGTTACTCGGGAGGGGACATTCAGTACTTC
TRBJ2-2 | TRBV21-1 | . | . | CASSALHRGNTGELFF | TGTGCCAGCAGCGCCTTACACAGAGGGAACACCGGGGAGCTGTTTTTT
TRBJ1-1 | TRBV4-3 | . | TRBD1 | CASSQVGAGTEAFF | TGCGCCAGCAGCCAAGTCGGGGCCGGGACAGAGGCTTTCTTT
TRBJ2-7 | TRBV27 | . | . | CASSSRTTPSYEQYF | TGTGCCAGCAGTTCCCGGACTACCCCCTCCTACGAGCAGTACTTC
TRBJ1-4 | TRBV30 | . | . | CARGDSGKLFF | TGTGCCCGAGGGGACTCTGGGAAACTGTTTTTT
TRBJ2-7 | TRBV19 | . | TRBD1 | CASSMWTGNYEQYF | TGTGCCAGTAGTATGTGGACAGGGAACTACGAGCAGTACTTC
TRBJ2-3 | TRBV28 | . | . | CASSLLGGSNTDTQYF | TGTGCCAGCAGTTTATTAGGTGGGAGTAACACAGATACGCAGTATTTT
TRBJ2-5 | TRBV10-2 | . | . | CASTSISLETQYF | TGCGCCAGCACTAGCATCAGCCTTGAGACCCAGTACTTC
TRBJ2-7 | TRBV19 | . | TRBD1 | CASSPGTGRYEQYF | TGTGCCAGTAGTCCCGGGACAGGGAGATACGAGCAGTACTTC
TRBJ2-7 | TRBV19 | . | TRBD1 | CASSIDGTGATYEQYF | TGTGCCAGTAGTATAGACGGGACAGGGGCGACCTACGAGCAGTACTTC
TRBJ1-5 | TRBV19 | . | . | CASSSFEGSLVQPQHF | TGTGCCAGTAGCTCATTCGAGGGGAGTTTAGTTCAGCCCCAGCATTTT
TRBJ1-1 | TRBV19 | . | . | CASSPVLNTEAFF | TGTGCCAGTAGTCCCGTCCTGAACACTGAAGCTTTCTTT
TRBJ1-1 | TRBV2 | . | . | CASSAGAGEAFF | TGTGCCAGCAGCGCAGGGGCAGGGGAAGCTTTCTTT
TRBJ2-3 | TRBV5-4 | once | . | CASTQEDSSPDTQYF | TGTGCCAGCACTCAGGAAGATAGCTCCCCAGATACGCAGTATTTT
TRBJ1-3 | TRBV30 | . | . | CAWSVVSSGNTIYF | TGTGCCTGGAGTGTCGTAAGCTCTGGAAACACCATATATTTT
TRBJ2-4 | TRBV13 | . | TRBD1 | CASSLGLAGGNIQYF | TGTGCCAGCAGCTTAGGCCTGGCAGGGGGAAACATTCAGTACTTC
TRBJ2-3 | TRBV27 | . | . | CASSLSAGAAADTQYF | TGTGCCAGCAGTTTATCGGCGGGGGCCGCGGCAGATACGCAGTATTTT
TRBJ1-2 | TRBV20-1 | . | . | CSADGGNGYTF | TGCAGTGCCGACGGTGGGAATGGCTACACCTTC
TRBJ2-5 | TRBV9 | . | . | CASSVESLVGETQYF | TGTGCCAGCAGCGTAGAGTCTCTGGTGGGGGAGACCCAGTACTTC
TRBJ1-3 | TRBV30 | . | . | CASDLIGNTIYF | TGTGCCTCCGACCTTATTGGAAACACCATATATTTT
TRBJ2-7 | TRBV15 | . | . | CATSRDRLFYEQYF | TGTGCCACCAGCAGAGATCGACTATTCTACGAGCAGTACTTC
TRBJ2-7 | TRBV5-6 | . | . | CASSWEGGEQYF | TGTGCCAGCAGCTGGGAGGGGGGTGAGCAGTACTTC
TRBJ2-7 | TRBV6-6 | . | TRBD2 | CASSITSSGSSYEQYF | TGTGCCAGCAGCATTACCTCTAGCGGGAGTTCTTACGAGCAGTACTTC
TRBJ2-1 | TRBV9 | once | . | CASSVGAYNEQFF | TGTGCCAGCAGCGTCGGGGCCTACAATGAGCAGTTCTTC
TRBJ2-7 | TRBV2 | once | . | CASSEGGSYEQYF | TGTGCCAGCAGTGAAGGGGGTTCCTACGAGCAGTACTTC
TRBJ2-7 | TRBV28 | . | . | CASRKADLLSEQYF | TGTGCCAGCAGAAAGGCAGATCTTTTGAGTGAGCAGTACTTC
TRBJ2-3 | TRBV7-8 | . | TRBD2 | CASSFPLAGGGPDTQYF | TGTGCCAGCAGCTTCCCACTAGCGGGGGGAGGGCCAGATACGCAGTATTTT
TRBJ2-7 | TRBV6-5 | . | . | CASSYSQAYEQYF | TGTGCCAGCAGTTACAGTCAGGCCTACGAGCAGTACTTC
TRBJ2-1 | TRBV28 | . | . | CASRPLGPGDEQFF | TGTGCCAGCAGGCCCCTGGGACCTGGTGATGAGCAGTTCTTC
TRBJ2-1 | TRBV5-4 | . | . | CASSQTGEQFF | TGTGCCAGCAGCCAGACGGGGGAGCAGTTCTTC
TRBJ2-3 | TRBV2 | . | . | CASSDDTSSYTQYF | TGTGCCAGCAGTGATGACACGAGCTCGTATACGCAGTATTTT
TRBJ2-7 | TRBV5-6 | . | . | CASSLDRGVEQYF | TGTGCCAGCAGCTTGGATCGGGGCGTTGAGCAGTACTTC
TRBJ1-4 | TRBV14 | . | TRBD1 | CASSPQGAYEKLFF | TGTGCCAGCAGCCCACAGGGGGCGTATGAAAAACTGTTTTTT
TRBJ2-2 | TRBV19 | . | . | CASSIVITGELFF | TGTGCCAGTAGTATCGTTATCACCGGGGAGCTGTTTTTT
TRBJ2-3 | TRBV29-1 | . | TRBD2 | CSVEDPSAGGPEDTQYF | TGCAGCGTTGAAGATCCGTCAGCGGGAGGCCCTGAAGATACGCAGTATTTT
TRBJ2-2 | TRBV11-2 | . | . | CASSSLLGAGELFF | TGTGCCAGCAGCTCCCTCTTAGGTGCCGGGGAGCTGTTTTTT
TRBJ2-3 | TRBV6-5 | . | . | CASSYGDTQYF | TGTGCCAGCAGTTATGGGGATACGCAGTATTTT
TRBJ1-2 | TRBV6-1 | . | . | CASSGMAGYGYTF | TGTGCCAGCAGTGGGATGGCCGGGTATGGCTACACCTTC
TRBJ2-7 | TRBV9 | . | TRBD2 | CASSVGGSVHEQYF | TGTGCCAGCAGCGTCGGCGGGAGCGTCCACGAGCAGTACTTC
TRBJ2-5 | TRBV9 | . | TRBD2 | CASSGALGLAGQETQYF | TGTGCCAGCAGCGGGGCCCTGGGACTAGCGGGGCAAGAGACCCAGTACTTC
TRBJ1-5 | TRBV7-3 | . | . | CASRHSNRLPLNQPQHF | TGTGCCAGCAGACACTCCAACAGGTTACCCCTCAATCAGCCCCAGCATTTT
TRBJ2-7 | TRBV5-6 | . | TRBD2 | CASSLALGLAGDGQYF | TGTGCCAGCAGCTTGGCCCTGGGACTAGCGGGGGACGGGCAGTACTTC
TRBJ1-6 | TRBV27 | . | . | CASSRLAGAYNSPLHF | TGTGCCAGCTCCCGCCTGGCAGGGGCCTATAATTCACCCCTCCACTTT
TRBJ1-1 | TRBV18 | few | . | CASSPQNTEAFF | TGTGCCAGCTCACCACAGAACACTGAAGCTTTCTTT
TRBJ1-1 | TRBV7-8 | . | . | CASSLQGPEAFF | TGTGCCAGCAGCTTACAGGGCCCTGAAGCTTTCTTT
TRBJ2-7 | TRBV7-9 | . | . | CASSLDPSYEQYF | TGTGCCAGCAGCCTGGACCCCTCGTACGAGCAGTACTTC
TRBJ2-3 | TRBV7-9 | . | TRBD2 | CASSLGLAGGLDTQYF | TGTGCCAGCAGCTTAGGCCTAGCGGGGGGTTTAGATACGCAGTATTTT
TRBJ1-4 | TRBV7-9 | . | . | CASSPGDNEKLFF | TGTGCCAGCAGCCCGGGGGATAATGAAAAACTGTTTTTT
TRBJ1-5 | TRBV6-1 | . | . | CASSGGELSQPQHF | TGTGCCAGCAGTGGGGGGGAGTTGAGTCAGCCCCAGCATTTT
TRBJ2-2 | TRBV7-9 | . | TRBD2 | CASSLFGEGSGELFF | TGTGCCAGCAGCTTATTCGGGGAGGGTTCCGGGGAGCTGTTTTTT